The rows below give T cell receptor beta chains drawn from one sample of a study of T cell responses to AZD1222 COVID-19 vaccine. Using immunoSEQ multiplex PCR, the repertoire was profiled, and TCRdb retains in-frame clones only, with some absent. The table lists 60,000 to 75,000 clones, 84% of them singletons. Specimen: peripheral blood, collected on day 0 of AZD1222 vaccination. The receptors come from an adult in good health. Both conserved end residues are part of each CDR3. D genes are given only for firm matches. Not every row has a clone size; where given, it reads once, few, many or a size class.

j_call: TRBJ2-2
clone_size: .
d_call: .
v_call: TRBV4-1
cdr3_nt: TGCGCCAGCAGCCGGGCAAGGCTGGCGAACACCGGGGAGCTGTTTTTT
cdr3_aa: CASSRARLANTGELFF

j_call: TRBJ1-6
clone_size: .
d_call: .
v_call: TRBV3-1/TRBV3-2
cdr3_nt: TGTGCCAGCAGCCAAGATGGCGGTATACGGTCACCCCTCCACTTT
cdr3_aa: CASSQDGGIRSPLHF

j_call: TRBJ2-3
clone_size: .
d_call: TRBD2
v_call: TRBV27
cdr3_nt: TGTGCCAGCAGTTTCCGGGAGGGAAATACGCAGTATTTT
cdr3_aa: CASSFREGNTQYF

j_call: TRBJ1-2
clone_size: .
d_call: .
v_call: TRBV12-3/TRBV12-4
cdr3_nt: TGTGCCAGCAGTTTAACAGCTAACTATGGCTACACCTTC
cdr3_aa: CASSLTANYGYTF

j_call: TRBJ2-2
clone_size: few
d_call: TRBD1
v_call: TRBV19
cdr3_nt: TGTGCCAGTAGTAGACAGGGATTCAACACCGGGGAGCTGTTTTTT
cdr3_aa: CASSRQGFNTGELFF

j_call: TRBJ2-7
clone_size: .
d_call: .
v_call: TRBV19
cdr3_nt: TGTGCCAGTAGTACGGGGGTGAGTTGGAACGAGCAGTACTTC
cdr3_aa: CASSTGVSWNEQYF

j_call: TRBJ2-1
clone_size: .
d_call: .
v_call: TRBV21-1
cdr3_nt: TGTGCCAGCAGCAAAGCGGGAGTAGCGCCGACACGGGACCATGAGCAGTTCTTC
cdr3_aa: CASSKAGVAPTRDHEQFF

j_call: TRBJ2-1
clone_size: .
d_call: .
v_call: TRBV6-5
cdr3_nt: TGTGCCAGCAGTTACGGCCGGGAAGCCTACAATGAGCAGTTCTTC
cdr3_aa: CASSYGREAYNEQFF

j_call: TRBJ1-1
clone_size: few
d_call: TRBD1
v_call: TRBV7-2
cdr3_nt: TGTGCCAGCGGAAGGGACAGAAAGAACACTGAAGCTTTCTTT
cdr3_aa: CASGRDRKNTEAFF

j_call: TRBJ2-5
clone_size: .
d_call: TRBD1
v_call: TRBV15
cdr3_nt: TGTGCCACCAGCAGGGACAGGGGCACCGAGACCCAGTACTTC
cdr3_aa: CATSRDRGTETQYF

j_call: TRBJ1-5
clone_size: once
d_call: .
v_call: TRBV28
cdr3_nt: TGTGCCAGCAGTTTAGTCAGCAATCAGCCCCAGCATTTT
cdr3_aa: CASSLVSNQPQHF

j_call: TRBJ1-2
clone_size: once
d_call: TRBD1
v_call: TRBV19
cdr3_nt: TGTGCCAGTAGTATACCGAGGACAGGGGCTTTGGGCTACACCTTC
cdr3_aa: CASSIPRTGALGYTF

j_call: TRBJ2-7
clone_size: .
d_call: .
v_call: TRBV2
cdr3_nt: TGTGCCAGCAGTGTAGCAGGAAACGAGCAGTACTTC
cdr3_aa: CASSVAGNEQYF